Sequencing of this T cell receptor beta chain was carried out in a study of blood T cell repertoires in COVID-19. Per the authors' pipeline: Reference gene primer amplification gave nucleated cell count estimates. Profiling relied on immunoSEQ multiplex PCR, and the TCRdb table lists in-frame clones only, not all of them. V, J and clone size reflect that table, while D and trimming were determined from the DNA. This sample yields more than 85,000 clones, of which approximately 65% are seen a single time; 6.5% to 8.5% belongs to the top ten. Between the trimmed V and J ends, which lost 4 bases and 2 bases, there was a span of 13 bases. The CDR3 covers 15 residues. Germline V gives CDR1 SGDLS, CDR2 YYNGEE.

The chain recombines TRBV9 with TRBJ1-3, with D maybe TRBD1 (6 bases). Sequencing was done on a sample of peripheral blood. The source is a woman in her sixties or seventies with acute or convalescent COVID-19. CDR3 region: CASSSLQGTGNTIYF. In DNA, the CDR3 is TGTGCCAGCAGCTCCCTCCAGGGGACTGGAAACACCATATATTTT. Variable domain in full (rest from reference TRBV9 and TRBJ1-3): DSGVTQTPKHLITATGQRVTLRCSPRSGDLSVYWYQQSLDQGLQFLIQYYNGEERAKGNILERFSAQQFPDLHSELNLSSLELGDSALYFCASSSLQGTGNTIYFGEGSWLTVV.